Following are 25 T cell receptor beta chains from one sample sequenced in a study of blood T cell repertoires in COVID-19 (dated by TCRdb to the early 2020s). Library generation was performed with the immunoSEQ multiplex PCR assay. In TCRdb, the immuneACCESS table is reduced to in-frame sequences with V and J assigned. These tables do not hold every clone; where another copy was compared, an unresolved V gene accounts for under half, and the others remain unexplained. The sample includes about 250,000 clones, with roughly 84% observed a single time. The top ten clonotypes cover roughly 3.6% of the sample. The sequencing input was PBMCs or T cells enriched from blood (not recorded which). The receptor set was obtained from a man aged 50 to 60 who had recovered from COVID-19.

The rearrangement uses TRBV6-5 and TRBJ1-1; possibly TRBD1 for D (5 bases). CDR1 and CDR2 from the germline V gene are MNHEY and SVGAGI. Trimming removed 5 bases from V and 5 bases from J, with 18 bases in between. The CDR3 is made up of 15 amino acids. The chain's CDR3 is CASSPPRGGGTEAFF. CDR3 bases: TGTGCCAGCAGTCCTCCGAGGGGAGGTGGGACTGAAGCTTTCTTT.

This clone occurred many times. The chain uses TRBV6-4 and TRBJ2-3; 10 nucleotides align to TRBD2. CDR1 and CDR2 from the germline V gene are MRHNA and SNTAGT. Unmatched junction bases numbered 1, after V lost 0 bases and J lost 4 bases. CDR3 size: 15 residues. DNA of the CDR3: TGTGCCAGCAGTGACTCGGGACTAGCGTCAGATACGCAGTATTTT. Translating it yields CASSDSGLASDTQYF.

The rearrangement uses TRBV7-2 and TRBJ2-1; TRBD1 is a possible D gene (6 bases). The ends were cut back, 5 bases at V and 1 base at J, with 15 bases in the middle. Germline CDR1 SGHTA, CDR2 FQGNSA. This CDR3 has 16 residues. CDR3 residues: CASSGHRAGSYNEQFF. CDR3 DNA: TGTGCCAGCAGCGGACACAGGGCAGGGTCCTACAATGAGCAGTTCTTC.

The gene calls are TRBV3-1 (or the pseudogene TRBV3-2) and TRBJ1-1; D is undetermined. The germline V gene has CDR1 LGHDT and CDR2 YNNKEL (reference sequence). Trimming took off 4 bases at V and 1 base at J, with 4 bases between the two ends. The CDR3 is made up of 12 amino acids. The CDR3 sequence is CASSPGNTEAFF. The CDR3, as DNA: TGTGCCAGCAGCCCGGGGAACACTGAAGCTTTCTTT.

This clone has only a few counts. V usage is TRBV4-1 and J usage is TRBJ2-2, with 13 bases aligning to TRBD2. There are 18 residues in the CDR3. J was trimmed by 2 bases and V by 1 base; bases with no gene match: 4. Germline V gene data show CDR1 as MGHRA and CDR2 as YSYEKL. CDR3 region: CASSQGGLAGSNTGELFF. CDR3 bases: TGCGCCAGCAGCCAAGGGGGACTAGCGGGGTCCAACACCGGGGAGCTGTTTTTT.

CDR3 sequence: CASSLVLDRYNEQFF. The DNA of the CDR3 is TGTGCCAGCAGCTTGGTGCTGGACAGATACAATGAGCAGTTCTTC. This rearrangement joins TRBV5-4 to TRBJ2-1; D perhaps matches TRBD1 (6 bases). CDR1 is SGHNT and CDR2 is YYREEE in the germline V gene (reference sequence). CDR3 length: 15 residues. Trimming took off 0 bases at V and 4 bases at J, with 11 bases between the two ends.

This chain connects TRBV11-2 to TRBJ1-5; D possibly corresponds to TRBD1 (5 bases). V gave up 3 bases and J gave up 3 bases, with 9 bases separating them. Per the germline V gene, CDR1 is SGHAT and CDR2 is FQNNGV. CDR3 length equals 14 residues. The chain's CDR3 is CASSFQGNNQPQHF. CDR3 in DNA: TGTGCCAGCAGCTTCCAGGGTAACAATCAGCCCCAGCATTTT.

The chain has TRBV19 and TRBJ1-5; no firm D call. From germline, CDR1 is LNHDA and CDR2 SQIVND (reference sequence). The CDR3 extends over 15 amino acids. Between the trimmed V and J ends, which lost 1 base and 2 bases, there was a span of 9 bases. CDR3 DNA: TGTGCCAGTAGTATAGTAAAGGAGGGCAATCAGCCCCAGCATTTT. Protein product: CASSIVKEGNQPQHF.

The chain is built from TRBV5-1 and TRBJ2-7; D tentatively fits TRBD1 or TRBD2 (6 bases each). The CDR3 contains 15 residues. Germline V gene sequence: CDR1 SGHRS, CDR2 YFSETQ. The ends were cut back, 4 bases at V and 0 bases at J, with 14 bases in the middle. CDR3 DNA: TGCGCCAGCAGCGTGGAGGGGACAAACTCCTACGAGCAGTACTTC. This encodes CASSVEGTNSYEQYF.

The chain is built from TRBV6-2 or TRBV6-3 and TRBJ2-5; 10 bases are shared with TRBD2. The CDR3 is 18 amino acids. Germline-derived CDR1 and CDR2 are MNHEY and SVGEGT. V was pared by 6 bases and J by 5 bases, with 18 bases of the junction left unmatched. This chain's CDR3 is CASSPGLAGVGAVETQYF. As DNA, the CDR3 is TGTGCCAGCAGCCCGGGGCTAGCGGGAGTCGGGGCGGTTGAGACCCAGTACTTC.

The V and J genes are TRBV29-1 and TRBJ1-6; no reliable D call. Germline loops: CDR1 SQVTM, CDR2 ANQGSEA. The CDR3 is made up of 13 amino acids. V was trimmed by 4 bases and J by 5 bases, leaving 9 bases between them. CDR3 sequence (DNA): TGCAGCGTTGGGGAGGGTGATAATTCACCCCTCCACTTT. Translation: CSVGEGDNSPLHF.

V usage is TRBV27 and J usage is TRBJ1-2, with a possible D match to TRBD1 (5 bases). Deletions cut 6 bases from V and 3 bases from J, with 11 bases between. The V gene's germline CDR1 is MNHEY and CDR2 SMNVEV (reference sequence). The CDR3 totals 13 residues. CDR3 residues: CASRPQGHYGYTF. The CDR3 DNA is TGTGCCAGCAGGCCCCAGGGCCACTATGGCTACACCTTC.

The chain recombines TRBV10-2 with TRBJ2-1, with 8 nucleotides matching TRBD1. V dropped 1 base and J dropped 6; count of bases not matched to a gene: 5. Looked up from germline, CDR1 is WSHSY and CDR2 is SAAADI. The CDR3 is 15 amino acids. The CDR3 region has the DNA TGCGCCAGCAGTGAGTTGGAGGACAGGGTCAATGAGCAGTTCTTC. It translates to CASSELEDRVNEQFF.

This clone was recorded a few times. This rearrangement joins TRBV5-1 to TRBJ2-1; 10 bases agree with TRBD1. From germline, CDR1 is SGHRS and CDR2 YFSETQ. This CDR3 spans 14 amino acids. J was trimmed by 6 bases and V by 5 bases; bases with no gene match: 5. For the CDR3, the DNA is TGCGCCAGCAGGGCCGGGACAGGGGCCAATGAGCAGTTCTTC. Residues: CASRAGTGANEQFF.

The chain recombines TRBV7-3 with TRBJ2-7; D possibly corresponds to TRBD2 (5 bases). Germline CDR1 SGHTA, CDR2 FQGTGA. The CDR3 has 15 amino acids. V was cut by 2 bases and J by 0 bases, with 11 bases left in between. This CDR3 reads CASSLFPGSSYEQYF. The CDR3 bases are TGTGCCAGCAGCTTATTTCCGGGGAGCTCCTACGAGCAGTACTTC.

The sample holds one count of this clone. The CDR3 protein is CASSYSPRETQYF. As DNA, the CDR3 is TGTGCCAGCAGTTACTCCCCCCGAGAGACCCAGTACTTC. The chain combines TRBV6-5 with TRBJ2-5; the D is unclear. The CDR3 has 13 amino acids. Trimming left V 0 bases short and J 4 bases short, with 6 bases between. Germline V CDR1 and CDR2: MNHEY, SVGAGI.

The rearrangement uses TRBV9 and TRBJ2-1, with TRBD2 identical over 12 bases. The CDR3 is 20 amino acids. The V gene's germline CDR1 is SGDLS and CDR2 YYNGEE. The V gene end was trimmed by 2 bases and the J gene end by 0 bases; junction bases not matched to a gene: 12. Written as DNA, the CDR3 is TGTGCCAGCAGCGTTCCGACTAGCGGGGGAGGTTTGCGCTCCTACAATGAGCAGTTCTTC. It yields the protein CASSVPTSGGGLRSYNEQFF. The full variable domain, completed using reference TRBV9 and TRBJ2-1, is DSGVTQTPKHLITATGQRVTLRCSPRSGDLSVYWYQQSLDQGLQFLIQYYNGEERAKGNILERFSAQQFPDLHSELNLSSLELGDSALYFCASSVPTSGGGLRSYNEQFFGPGTRLTVL.

This clone showed up many times. This chain connects TRBV30 to TRBJ1-2; D perhaps matches TRBD1 (5 bases). The V end was cut by 4 bases, the J end by 6 bases, with 21 bases between. The CDR3 contains 15 residues. Per germline, CDR1 GTSNPN and CDR2 SVGIG (reference sequence). CDR3 DNA sequence: TGTGCCTGGAAGGATCCCGTAAGGGGTGTGCATGGCTACACCTTC. This gives the protein CAWKDPVRGVHGYTF.

The chain is built from TRBV18 and TRBJ1-5; TRBD1 agrees at 7 bases. Unmatched junction bases numbered 3, after V lost 6 bases and J lost 4 bases. The germline gives CDR1 KGHSH, CDR2 LQKENI. This CDR3 contains 13 residues. CDR3: CASSLDRNQPQHF. CDR3 DNA sequence: TGTGCCAGCTCCCTGGACAGGAATCAGCCCCAGCATTTT.

The chain couples TRBV7-2 to TRBJ1-1; D gene uncertain. V dropped 5 bases and J dropped 8 bases, with 15 bases sitting between them. Germline loops: CDR1 SGHTA, CDR2 FQGNSA. The CDR3 runs 13 residues. The CDR3 sequence: CASSQMQVTEAFF. CDR3 in DNA: TGTGCCAGCAGCCAGATGCAGGTAACGGAAGCTTTCTTT.

This clone was seen at least ten times. CDR3 DNA sequence: TGCAGCGTTTCCCGGTCGGGGGAGCAGTTCTTC. Protein sequence: CSVSRSGEQFF. This chain joins TRBV29-1 and TRBJ2-1; possible D gene TRBD2, 5 bases. This CDR3 has 11 residues. Trimming removed 5 bases at V and 10 bases at J, with 12 bases between. The germline gives CDR1 SQVTM, CDR2 ANQGSEA.

The chain combines TRBV5-4 with TRBJ1-1, with TRBD1 identical over 8 bases. The CDR3 covers 15 residues. The V gene end was trimmed by 4 bases and the J gene end by 0 bases; junction bases not matched to a gene: 5. Germline lookup yields CDR1 SGHNT and CDR2 YYREEE (reference sequence). CDR3 loop: CASSTGQGLNTEAFF. DNA of the CDR3: TGTGCCAGCAGCACCGGACAGGGATTGAACACTGAAGCTTTCTTT.

The rearrangement links TRBV10-1 to TRBJ2-2; D may be TRBD1 (6 bases). The CDR3 loop spans 17 amino acids. The V gene's germline CDR1 is WNHNN and CDR2 SYGVQD (reference sequence). Trimming shortened V by 0 bases and J by 0 bases, and 11 bases separated the two germline ends. The CDR3 is CASSESPGVSNTGELFF. As DNA, the CDR3 is TGCGCCAGCAGTGAGTCCCCAGGGGTCTCGAACACCGGGGAGCTGTTTTTT.

The J gene is TRBJ1-2, the V gene TRBV29-1, with D possibly matching TRBD1 (5 bases). The CDR3 totals 12 residues. With 5 bases removed from V and 8 bases from J, the gap between germline ends came to 15 bases. CDR1 and CDR2 (germline): SQVTM, ANQGSEA. The CDR3: CSVSQESSGYTF. DNA for the CDR3: TGCAGCGTTTCACAGGAATCTTCAGGCTACACCTTC.

This clone has just one count. The chain couples TRBV28 to TRBJ2-7; 7 bases line up with TRBD2. V lost 5 bases and J lost 7; bases outside the gene matches: 8. Germline CDR1 and CDR2: MDHEN and SYDVKM. The CDR3 covers 13 residues. The CDR3 here is CASSPQWGGEQYF. In DNA, the CDR3 is TGTGCCAGCAGTCCACAATGGGGGGGGGAGCAGTACTTC.